The source of this T cell receptor (beta chain) is a study of T cell changes during pregnancy in multiple sclerosis. This table comes from immunoSEQ multiplex PCR, and its TCRdb copy is limited to in-frame clones, with some not included. Of around 64,000 clones listed, over 90% were seen once; the top ten hold about 2.5%. The CDR3 spans 14 residues. Germline V gene lookup returns CDR1 WSHSY and CDR2 SAAADI. V was pared by 5 bases and J by 5 bases, with 6 bases of the junction left unmatched. V is TRBV10-2 and J is TRBJ2-1; the match to TRBD1 covers 7 bases. Sequencing used CD8+ T cells from peripheral blood mononuclear cells, obtained in the third trimester of pregnancy. This receptor was taken from a female donor with multiple sclerosis, enrolled in a pregnancy study. The CDR3 DNA reads TGCGCCAGCAGTAAGGCAGGGGGACACAATGAGCAGTTCTTC. This encodes CASSKAGGHNEQFF.